One and the same sample provided the 20 T cell receptor beta chains below, sequenced in a study of cytomegalovirus exposure and HLA in healthy donors. Researchers ran the PCR with 60 Vbeta and 13 Jbeta primers. Assay used: immunoSEQ multiplex PCR; TCRdb lists only in-frame clones, some missing. This listing includes 150,000 to 200,000 clones. Sequencing input: PBMCs. Receptor source: a woman aged 18-29 years in good health and CMV-seropositive.

The genes are TRBV18 and TRBJ1-1, with D possibly being TRBD1 (6 bases). The germline V and J ends were trimmed by 4 bases and 0 bases, with 12 bases remaining between them. Germline CDR1 and CDR2: KGHSH and LQKENI. The CDR3 spans 15 residues. CDR3 nucleotide sequence: TGTGCCAGCTCACTGGGGACATTAATGAACACTGAAGCTTTCTTT. Protein: CASSLGTLMNTEAFF. Together with reference TRBV18 and TRBJ1-1, the CDR3 gives the full variable domain: NAGVMQNPRHLVRRRGQEARLRCSPMKGHSHVYWYRQLPEEGLKFMVYLQKENIIDESGMPKERFSAEFPKEGPSILRIQQVVRGDSAAYFCASSLGTLMNTEAFFGQGTRLTVV.

V and J are TRBV5-6 and TRBJ2-7, with 13 positions matching TRBD2. CDR3 size: 16 residues. V was pared by 4 bases and J by 2 bases, with 6 bases of the junction left unmatched. Germline loops: CDR1 SGHDT, CDR2 YYEEEE. The CDR3 spells CASSRWTSGGAYEQYF. CDR3 DNA: TGTGCCAGCAGCAGGTGGACTAGCGGGGGCGCCTACGAGCAGTACTTC.

The CDR3 loop is CASSAGAGVGAGTDTQYF. The CDR3, as DNA: TGTGCCAGCAGTGCCGGCGCGGGAGTGGGAGCGGGCACAGATACGCAGTATTTT. V gene TRBV6-1 combines with J gene TRBJ2-3; 7 bases are shared with TRBD2. The junction had 14 bases not matched to a gene; V was cut back by 4 bases and J by 1 base. The CDR3 is made up of 18 amino acids. Germline CDR1 is MNHNS and CDR2 is SASEGT.

The chain carries TRBV5-1 and TRBJ2-3, with 11 bases that match TRBD2. The CDR3 is 16 residues long. Germline V gives CDR1 SGHRS, CDR2 YFSETQ. With 4 bases clipped from V and 2 bases from J, the junction kept 6 bases outside the gene matches. CDR3 loop: CASSVLAGDLTDTQYF. CDR3 nucleotide sequence: TGCGCCAGCAGCGTACTAGCGGGGGACCTCACAGATACGCAGTATTTT.

The V and J genes are TRBV11-2 and TRBJ2-1, with 10 bases identical to TRBD2. The germline gives CDR1 SGHAT, CDR2 FQNNGV. After removal of 3 bases from V and 9 bases from J, the junction contained 5 bases not matched to a gene. This CDR3 has 14 amino acids. The CDR3 DNA reads TGTGCCAGCAGCTTCCGAGCGGGGGGGTTTGAGCAGTTCTTC. Translated: CASSFRAGGFEQFF.

This chain links TRBV18 with TRBJ2-7; perhaps TRBD2 as D (5 bases). This CDR3 is built from 13 residues. CDR1 and CDR2 from the germline V gene are KGHSH and LQKENI. The V gene lost 3 bases and the J gene lost 2 bases, with 8 bases spanning the gap. Here the CDR3 reads CASSPREPYEQYF. DNA of the CDR3: TGTGCCAGCTCACCTCGGGAACCCTACGAGCAGTACTTC.

The chain combines TRBV18 with TRBJ2-1; the match to TRBD2 covers 9 bases. The CDR3 contains 15 residues. J was trimmed by 3 bases and V by 5 bases; bases with no gene match: 5. CDR1 is KGHSH and CDR2 is LQKENI in the germline V gene. The CDR3 loop is CASSGGSGSYNEQFF. CDR3 nucleotides: TGTGCCAGCTCAGGAGGTAGCGGGAGCTACAATGAGCAGTTCTTC.

This chain connects TRBV10-3 to TRBJ1-3; no reliable D call. The CDR3 is 18 amino acids. Germline loops: CDR1 ENHRY, CDR2 SYGVKD. Trimming stripped 2 bases from V and 1 base from J, with 18 bases between. The CDR3 is CAISERRLMGGSGNTIYF. CDR3 bases: TGTGCCATCAGTGAGAGGCGATTAATGGGAGGATCTGGAAACACCATATATTTT.

The CDR3 loop reads CASSLSEGNEQFF. In DNA form, the CDR3 reads TGTGCCAGCAGTTTATCGGAGGGGAATGAGCAGTTCTTC. This chain connects TRBV27 to TRBJ2-1, with D possibly being TRBD2 (6 bases). The CDR3 runs 13 residues. Trimming cost V 0 bases and J 7 bases, with 7 bases left between them. The germline gives CDR1 MNHEY, CDR2 SMNVEV (reference sequence).

This chain links TRBV4-2 with TRBJ2-7, with D possibly TRBD2 on 6 matching bases. Germline V gene lookup returns CDR1 LGHNA and CDR2 YNFKEQ. This CDR3 has 16 amino acids. Trimming left V 1 base short and J 0 bases short, with 13 bases between. The CDR3 is CASSQVGLSSSYEQYF. The DNA for the CDR3 is TGTGCCAGCAGCCAAGTTGGACTAAGTAGCTCCTACGAGCAGTACTTC.

This chain links TRBV18 with TRBJ2-6; D possibly corresponds to TRBD1 (5 bases). The CDR3 has 18 residues. Trimming took off 0 bases at V and 0 bases at J, with 12 bases between the two ends. From germline, CDR1 is KGHSH and CDR2 LQKENI. Written as DNA, the CDR3 is TGTGCCAGCTCACCACCCGGTAACAGGCCCTCTGGGGCCAACGTCCTGACTTTC. It is translated as CASSPPGNRPSGANVLTF.

The chain has TRBV27 and TRBJ2-5; 9 bases fit TRBD1. Germline CDR1 and CDR2: MNHEY and SMNVEV (reference sequence). The V segment lost 2 bases and the J segment 5 bases; nucleotides outside the gene matches: 6. The CDR3 has 15 amino acids. The CDR3 is CASSLGGQGRETQYF. As DNA, the CDR3 is TGTGCCAGCAGTTTAGGGGGACAGGGTAGGGAGACCCAGTACTTC.

The chain couples TRBV11-2 to TRBJ2-7; TRBD2 matches 11 bases. The CDR3 runs to 14 residues. Germline-derived CDR1 and CDR2 are SGHAT and FQNNGV. Trimming removed 5 bases from V and 5 bases from J; junction bases left unmatched: 5. The CDR3 loop is CASSNSGGAHEQYF. CDR3 coding DNA: TGTGCCAGCAGCAATAGCGGGGGGGCCCACGAGCAGTACTTC. The full variable domain, its missing parts supplied by reference TRBV11-2 and TRBJ2-7, is EAGVAQSPRYKIIEKRQSVAFWCNPISGHATLYWYQQILGQGPKLLIQFQNNGVVDDSQLPKDRFSAERLKGVDSTLKIQPAKLEDSAVYLCASSNSGGAHEQYFGPGTRLTVT.

This chain joins TRBV19 and TRBJ2-4, with 8 bases aligning to TRBD2. Looked up from germline, CDR1 is LNHDA and CDR2 is SQIVND (reference sequence). After removal of 7 bases from V and 0 bases from J, the junction contained 8 bases not matched to a gene. This CDR3 region has 16 residues. This CDR3 reads CASTDIAGKAKNIQYF. DNA of the CDR3: TGTGCCAGTACCGATATAGCGGGGAAAGCCAAAAACATTCAGTACTTC.

This chain joins TRBV7-9 and TRBJ1-3; no firm D call. Per the germline V gene, CDR1 is SEHNR and CDR2 is FQNEAQ (reference sequence). This CDR3 contains 15 residues. The V end was cut by 4 bases, the J end by 5 bases, with 15 bases between. The CDR3 region is CASSSGFAPRNTIYF. In DNA, the CDR3 is TGTGCCAGCAGCTCGGGGTTCGCCCCGCGAAACACCATATATTTT.

The chain joins TRBV5-6 to TRBJ1-2; TRBD1 aligns across 7 bases. The germline CDR1 and CDR2 sequences are SGHDT and YYEEEE. The V and J ends lost 4 bases and 6 bases, in that order; junction bases with no gene match: 9. This CDR3 is built from 14 residues. CDR3 loop: CASSLVKGAHGYTF. CDR3 coding DNA: TGTGCCAGCAGCCTTGTGAAGGGGGCGCATGGCTACACCTTC.

The chain combines TRBV7-9 with TRBJ1-1; D remains unclear. Germline loops: CDR1 SEHNR, CDR2 FQNEAQ (reference sequence). The germline V and J ends were trimmed by 0 bases and 0 bases, with 5 bases remaining between them. The CDR3 sequence is 14 residues long. CDR3 residues: CASSLARVNTEAFF. The DNA for the CDR3 is TGTGCCAGCAGCTTAGCACGGGTGAACACTGAAGCTTTCTTT.

V gene TRBV9 combines with J gene TRBJ2-1; 7 positions match TRBD2. The trim removed 0 bases at V and 4 bases at J, leaving 4 bases unmatched. Germline assignment: CDR1 SGDLS and CDR2 YYNGEE. This CDR3 spans 15 amino acids. Here the CDR3 reads CASSVGLAAYNEQFF. CDR3 sequence (DNA): TGTGCCAGCAGCGTAGGGCTAGCGGCTTACAATGAGCAGTTCTTC. The whole variable domain, remainder taken from reference TRBV9 and TRBJ2-1, is DSGVTQTPKHLITATGQRVTLRCSPRSGDLSVYWYQQSLDQGLQFLIQYYNGEERAKGNILERFSAQQFPDLHSELNLSSLELGDSALYFCASSVGLAAYNEQFFGPGTRLTVL.

The chain is built from TRBV19 and TRBJ2-1; no definite D call. Per germline, CDR1 LNHDA and CDR2 SQIVND (reference sequence). V was trimmed by 5 bases and J by 6 bases, leaving 8 bases between them. The CDR3 length is 12 residues. CDR3 bases: TGTGCCAGTAGTCAGACACTCAATGAGCAGTTCTTC. It specifies CASSQTLNEQFF.

For the CDR3, the DNA is TGTGCCAGCAGCTTAAATAGTGTTGGAGATACGCAGTATTTT. Amino acid sequence: CASSLNSVGDTQYF. The rearrangement uses TRBV7-3 and TRBJ2-3; D not resolved. Germline V lookup: CDR1 SGHTA, CDR2 FQGTGA. The CDR3 length is 14 residues. V lost 1 base to trimming and J lost 5 bases, with 10 bases between them.